One T cell receptor (beta chain) is described in this entry. Profiling relied on immunoSEQ multiplex PCR, and the TCRdb table lists in-frame clones only, not all of them. The table includes tens of thousands of clones, over 70% detected once. The sample comes from a study of blood T cell repertoires in COVID-19. Looking at the study overall: The United States, Italy and Spain supplied acute and convalescent COVID-19 samples.

The CDR3 length is 17 residues. The junction had 11 bases not matched to a gene; V was cut back by 5 bases and J by 1 base. Germline assignment: CDR1 SGHRS and CDR2 YFSETQ. J is TRBJ2-1 and V is TRBV5-1; 8 bases are a match to TRBD2. This sequence was found in a woman aged 70-85 years with acute or convalescent COVID-19. Material: peripheral blood. The CDR3 loop is CASSFVKGGGSYNEQFF. DNA of the CDR3: TGCGCCAGCAGTTTCGTCAAGGGCGGGGGGTCCTACAATGAGCAGTTCTTC. Together with reference TRBV5-1 and TRBJ2-1, the CDR3 gives the full variable domain: KAGVTQTPRYLIKTRGQQVTLSCSPISGHRSVSWYQQTPGQGLQFLFEYFSETQRNKGNFPGRFSGRQFSNSRSEMNVSTLELGDSALYLCASSFVKGGGSYNEQFFGPGTRLTVL.